A single sample gave rise to the 5 T cell receptor beta chains below, sequenced in a study of blood T cell repertoires in COVID-19. Data came from immunoSEQ multiplex PCR; TCRdb stores just in-frame clones and leaves some out. Among around 100,000 clones, around 87% were seen once, and the ten largest hold 15%. The source material was peripheral blood. The receptors here all came from a human donor in a cohort sampled during active COVID-19.

On this clone: The sample holds other DNA sequences that translate to the same CDR3. The chain carries TRBV9 and TRBJ1-6; 7 nucleotides match TRBD1. Germline V gene lookup returns CDR1 SGDLS and CDR2 YYNGEE. The CDR3 loop spans 14 amino acids. V shed 2 bases, J shed 9 bases, and the junction held 5 bases outside the gene matches. CDR3 region: CASSVRDSRSPLHF. The DNA of the CDR3 is TGTGCCAGCAGCGTTAGGGACAGCCGTTCACCCCTCCACTTT.

The chain links TRBV5-5 to TRBJ2-3; perhaps TRBD1 as D (6 bases). The CDR3 has 15 residues. Trimming shortened V by 2 bases and J by 5 bases, and 15 bases separated the two germline ends. The V gene's germline CDR1 is SGHKS and CDR2 YYEKEE (reference sequence). The chain's CDR3 is CASSLLDSLKDTQYF. CDR3 nucleotides: TGTGCCAGCAGCTTATTGGACAGTTTGAAAGATACGCAGTATTTT.

The table lists this clone with a few counts. The rearrangement joins TRBV28 to TRBJ1-2; perhaps TRBD1 as D (6 bases). This CDR3 has 14 residues. V dropped 1 base and J dropped 5 bases, with 11 bases sitting between them. Per the germline V gene, CDR1 is MDHEN and CDR2 is SYDVKM. The CDR3 spells CASSLSGAWYGYTF. In DNA form, the CDR3 reads TGTGCCAGCAGTTTATCAGGGGCCTGGTATGGCTACACCTTC.

Concerning this clone itself: This specimen includes other DNA sequences encoding the same CDR3. The J gene is TRBJ1-5, the V gene TRBV10-3; the D gene is possibly TRBD1 (6 bases). Germline loops: CDR1 ENHRY, CDR2 SYGVKD. The CDR3 totals 14 residues. Trimming cost V 2 bases and J 4 bases, with 9 bases left between them. CDR3 amino acids: CAISESRGNQPQHF. The CDR3 coding sequence is TGTGCCATCAGTGAGAGTAGGGGGAATCAGCCCCAGCATTTT.

The V gene is TRBV30, the J gene TRBJ1-2, with D perhaps matching TRBD1 (6 bases). Germline-derived CDR1 and CDR2 are GTSNPN and SVGIG (reference sequence). The V end was cut by 3 bases, the J end by 6 bases, with 23 bases between. The CDR3 runs 16 residues. DNA for the CDR3: TGTGCCTGGAGCCCACCAGGGACAAGGCGGGTGAATGGCTACACCTTC. Translation: CAWSPPGTRRVNGYTF.